This TCR beta chain was sequenced during a study of PD-L1 blockade in urothelial cancer. The V gene end was trimmed by 3 bases and the J gene end by 6 bases; junction bases not matched to a gene: 6. CDR1 and CDR2 from the germline V gene are LNHDA and SQIVND (reference sequence). The CDR3 sequence is 15 residues long. This clone was found a few times. The time point here: pretreatment peripheral blood. Profiled with immunoSEQ multiplex PCR; TCRdb holds only in-frame clones, not every one. In the table there are some 38,000 clones, around four fifths of which are singletons. This material consisted of PBMCs, taken around atezolizumab (anti-PD-L1) treatment. This TCR derives from an elderly man with urothelial cancer. The chain employs TRBV19 and TRBJ2-2; TRBD1 matches 8 bases. The CDR3 region has the DNA TGTGCCAGTAGTATTGGACAGGGTCCCGCCGGGGAGCTGTTTTTT. It is translated as CASSIGQGPAGELFF.